The sample holds a few counts of the clone carrying this T cell receptor beta chain. The antigen remains undetermined. This entry is derived from a study of T cells after yellow fever vaccination. Broader study findings: At around 95% for CD4 and 70% to 90% for CD8, most primary-vaccination clones showed up again after the booster. Researchers noted that a small share of clonotypes showed up in both CD4 and CD8 compartments. By day 5 rather than day 15, the secondary response had peaked, though it was weaker.

Trimming left V 5 bases short and J 4 bases short, with 14 bases between. The germline gives CDR1 LGHNA, CDR2 YSLEER. CDR3 length: 14 amino acids. Generation of TCR cDNA used 5'RACE template switching (which added a universal primer site and UMIs). MiXCR, applied by TCRdb to the 5' RACE reads, yields one record per CDR3 protein. The sample contains fewer than 450,000 distinct CDR3 sequences, roughly 7.5% of which appear only once. The source material was PBMCs, sampled more than 40 days after the first yellow fever vaccination. V and J are TRBV4-3 and TRBJ1-2; the D gene is possibly TRBD1 (5 bases). The source is a man aged 18 to 29 who received the YFV17D yellow fever vaccine. CDR3 protein: CASSGWGAGYGYTF. CDR3 DNA sequence: TGCGCCAGCAGCGGCTGGGGCGCGGGCTATGGCTACACCTTC.